This T cell receptor beta chain was identified in a study of blood T cell repertoires in COVID-19. Germline lookup yields CDR1 SGDLS and CDR2 YYNGEE. This CDR3 is built from 13 residues. The V end was cut by 0 bases, the J end by 9 bases, with 10 bases between. Repertoires were generated with immunoSEQ multiplex PCR, while TCRdb's copy carries only in-frame clones and drops some. The data hold 200,000 to 250,000 clones, with around 81% observed a single time. This TCR derives from a man aged 30 to 45 who had recovered from COVID-19. What was sequenced was peripheral blood. The genes are TRBV9 and TRBJ2-1; no clear D gene. Here the CDR3 reads CASSVEKFGEQFF. CDR3 coding DNA: TGTGCCAGCAGCGTAGAAAAGTTCGGTGAGCAGTTCTTC. Complete variable domain (other parts from reference TRBV9 and TRBJ2-1): DSGVTQTPKHLITATGQRVTLRCSPRSGDLSVYWYQQSLDQGLQFLIQYYNGEERAKGNILERFSAQQFPDLHSELNLSSLELGDSALYFCASSVEKFGEQFFGPGTRLTVL.